These 16 T cell receptor beta chains were all obtained from the same sample, sequenced in a study of blood T cell repertoires in COVID-19. The protocol was immunoSEQ multiplex PCR, while the TCRdb copy is restricted to in-frame clones and leaves out a portion. The table includes some 290,000 clones, about 90% detected once. Source material: PBMCs or T cells enriched from blood (not recorded which). Receptors originate from a woman aged 25 to 39 who had recovered from COVID-19.

The V gene is TRBV12-3 or TRBV12-4, the J gene TRBJ2-7, with 8 bases fitting TRBD1. The CDR3 consists of 13 residues. The V gene end was trimmed by 3 bases and the J gene end by 5 bases; junction bases not matched to a gene: 3. The DNA of the CDR3 is TGTGCCAGCAGTTTGGACAGGGCCCACGAGCAGTACTTC. Amino acids: CASSLDRAHEQYF.

The chain combines TRBV7-9 with TRBJ2-2; TRBD2 matches 13 bases. Germline CDR1 reads SEHNR; CDR2 reads FQNEAQ (reference sequence). The CDR3 is 19 residues long. The V segment lost 6 bases and the J segment 6 bases; nucleotides outside the gene matches: 16. The CDR3 DNA follows: TGTGCCAGCAGTTCCAGGCACTGGCGGACTAGCGGGAGTTCCGGGGAGCTGTTTTTT. Amino acid sequence: CASSSRHWRTSGSSGELFF.

Turning to this clone: This is likely a read error, given that the CDR3 carries no conserved phenylalanine or tryptophan at its end. The DNA is left out, because the CDR3 cannot be placed on it with certainty; the CDR3 is given as TCRdb lists it. The chain employs TRBV20-1 and TRBJ2-7; TRBD1 reflects the table's D call only, with no check against the DNA. The germline gives CDR1 DFQATT, CDR2 SNEGSKA (reference sequence). The CDR3 adds up to 10 amino acids, both ends counted. CDR3 residues: CSARDRGQGL.

The chain employs TRBV12-1 and TRBJ1-6; the D segment call TRBD1 is taken from the table without a DNA check. TRBV12-1 is designated a pseudogene. CDR3 length: 16 residues. CDR3 sequence reads: CASSFLQDRVGSPLHF. In DNA, the CDR3 is TGTGCCAGCAGCTTTCTTCAGGACAGGGTAGGATCACCCCTCCACTTT.

The gene calls are TRBV9 and TRBJ2-5, with 9 bases lining up with TRBD2. CDR1 and CDR2 from the germline V gene are SGDLS and YYNGEE. J lost 4 bases, V lost 0 bases, and 10 bases had no gene match. The CDR3 loop spans 17 amino acids. CDR3 nucleotides: TGTGCCAGCAGCGTAGGGATGGCGGGAGGGTTGTTAGAGACCCAGTACTTC. Protein: CASSVGMAGGLLETQYF.

At least ten counts were recorded for this clone. The chain joins TRBV6-5 to TRBJ2-3, with 9 bases matching TRBD1. Germline CDR1 MNHEY, CDR2 SVGAGI. Trimming removed 2 bases from V and 4 bases from J; junction bases left unmatched: 1. There are 14 residues in the CDR3. The CDR3 nucleotides read TGTGCCAGCAGTTACCGGGACAGGGCAGATACGCAGTATTTT. Its translation is CASSYRDRADTQYF.

This chain uses TRBV18 with TRBJ1-1; TRBD1 matches at 9 bases. The V gene's germline CDR1 is KGHSH and CDR2 LQKENI. The trim removed 6 bases at V and 5 bases at J, leaving 4 bases unmatched. The CDR3 has 13 residues. CDR3 amino acids: CASSETGGTEAFF. As DNA, the CDR3 is TGTGCCAGCTCGGAGACAGGGGGAACTGAAGCTTTCTTT.

This sequence joins TRBV15 and TRBJ1-5, with 11 nucleotides matching TRBD1. The CDR3 extends over 19 amino acids. From germline, CDR1 is LNHNV and CDR2 YYDKDF (reference sequence). The ends lost 0 bases at V and 5 bases at J; junction bases unmatched: 12. The chain's CDR3 is CATSREYSSLGQGDQPQHF. CDR3 nucleotide sequence: TGTGCCACCAGCAGAGAATACAGTTCTCTGGGACAGGGGGATCAGCCCCAGCATTTT.

The chain carries TRBV18 and TRBJ2-7, with a weak D call TRBD2 (6 bases). Germline V gives CDR1 KGHSH, CDR2 LQKENI. The V end was cut by 3 bases, the J end by 1 base, with 13 bases between. This CDR3 spans 15 amino acids. The CDR3 reads CASSPWQEGSYEQYF. The CDR3 DNA reads TGTGCCAGCTCACCTTGGCAGGAGGGATCCTACGAGCAGTACTTC. The full variable domain, with the rest looked up from reference TRBV18 and TRBJ2-7, is NAGVMQNPRHLVRRRGQEARLRCSPMKGHSHVYWYRQLPEEGLKFMVYLQKENIIDESGMPKERFSAEFPKEGPSILRIQQVVRGDSAAYFCASSPWQEGSYEQYFGPGTRLTVT.

The rearrangement uses TRBV10-3 and TRBJ2-5; D remains ambiguous. The CDR3 sequence is 12 residues long. Germline CDR1 reads ENHRY; CDR2 reads SYGVKD. V was pared by 3 bases and J by 2 bases, with 4 bases between. The CDR3 reads CAISELQETQYF. CDR3 DNA sequence: TGTGCCATCAGTGAACTGCAAGAGACCCAGTACTTC.

The gene calls are TRBV6-1 and TRBJ2-7, with D maybe TRBD2 (6 bases). The CDR3 loop spans 14 amino acids. Trimming removed 1 base from V and 2 bases from J, with 9 bases in between. CDR1 is MNHNS, CDR2 SASEGT, per germline. The CDR3 DNA is TGTGCCAGCAGTGAAGGTGGAGGGACCTACGAGCAGTACTTC. It specifies CASSEGGGTYEQYF.

The chain couples TRBV19 to TRBJ1-5, with D unresolved. CDR1 and CDR2 from the germline V gene are LNHDA and SQIVND (reference sequence). The CDR3 sequence is 16 residues long. The germline V and J ends were trimmed by 1 base and 2 bases, with 12 bases remaining between them. CDR3 DNA sequence: TGTGCCAGTAGTATAGGCGGAGCCGCACGCAATCAGCCCCAGCATTTT. Translation: CASSIGGAARNQPQHF.

In the case of this clone: Sequence at one end of the junction differs from germline and may be a read error. J is TRBJ2-3 and V is TRBV6-5; D is ambiguous. The germline CDR1 and CDR2 sequences are MNHEY and SVGAGI. There are 11 residues in the CDR3. The CDR3 sequence is CASRVTYTQYF. The CDR3 nucleotides read TGTGCCAGCAGGGTCACATATACGCAGTATTTT.

This sequence joins TRBV10-3 and TRBJ1-2; D gene ambiguous. CDR1 and CDR2 (germline): ENHRY, SYGVKD. CDR3 length: 12 residues. With 0 bases removed from V and 3 bases from J, the gap between germline ends came to 2 bases. CDR3 DNA sequence: TGTGCCATCAGTGAGTCCTACTATGGCTACACCTTC. Encoded protein: CAISESYYGYTF.

This sequence joins TRBV7-2 and TRBJ2-3; D possibly corresponds to TRBD1 (5 bases). With 3 bases removed from V and 0 bases from J, the gap between germline ends came to 7 bases. This CDR3 has 14 amino acids. Germline V CDR1 and CDR2: SGHTA, FQGNSA. The CDR3 bases are TGTGCCAGCAGCTTCGACAGCAGCACAGATACGCAGTATTTT. It yields the protein CASSFDSSTDTQYF. The full variable domain, its missing parts supplied by reference TRBV7-2 and TRBJ2-3, is GAGVSQSPSNKVTEKGKDVELRCDPISGHTALYWYRQSLGQGLEFLIYFQGNSAPDKSGLPSDRFSAERTGGSVSTLTIQRTQQEDSAVYLCASSFDSSTDTQYFGPGTRLTVL.

This chain uses TRBV5-1 with TRBJ2-7; 9 positions match TRBD2. The CDR3 runs to 19 residues. Germline CDR1 and CDR2: SGHRS and YFSETQ. The V segment lost 4 bases and the J segment 2 bases; nucleotides outside the gene matches: 19. CDR3 in amino acids: CASSRQIPVTSGRTYEQYF. The DNA for the CDR3 is TGCGCCAGCAGCCGACAGATCCCGGTGACCAGCGGGAGGACCTACGAGCAGTACTTC.